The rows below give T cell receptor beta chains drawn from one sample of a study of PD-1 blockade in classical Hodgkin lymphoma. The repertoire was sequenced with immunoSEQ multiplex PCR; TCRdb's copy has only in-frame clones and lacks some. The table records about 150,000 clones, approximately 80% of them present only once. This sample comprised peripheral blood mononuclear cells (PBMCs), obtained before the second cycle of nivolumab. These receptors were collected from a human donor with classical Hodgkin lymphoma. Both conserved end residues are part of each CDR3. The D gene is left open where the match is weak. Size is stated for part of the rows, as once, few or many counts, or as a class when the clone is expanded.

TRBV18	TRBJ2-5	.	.	TGTGCCAGCTCGACCGTGGGCTCTCAAGAGACCCAGTACTTC	CASSTVGSQETQYF
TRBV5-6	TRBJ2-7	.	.	TGTGCCAGCAGCTTGTATGGCGGAATCTACGAGCAGTACTTC	CASSLYGGIYEQYF
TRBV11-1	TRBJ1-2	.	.	TGTGCCAGCAGCCCTCAACGGAACTATGGCTACACCTTC	CASSPQRNYGYTF
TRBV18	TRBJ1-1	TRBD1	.	TGTGCCAGCTCACCAGGACAGGGGCAAGCGCGGAACACTGAAGCTTTCTTT	CASSPGQGQARNTEAFF
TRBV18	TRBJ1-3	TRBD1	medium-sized	TGTGCCAGCTCATCATTGGACAGGGGGATAAACACCATATATTTT	CASSSLDRGINTIYF
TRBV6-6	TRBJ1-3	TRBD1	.	TGTGCCAGCGTACGGACAGGGGGAGCCTCTGGAAACACCATATATTTT	CASVRTGGASGNTIYF
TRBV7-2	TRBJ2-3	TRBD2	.	TGTGCCAGCAGCTTAATGAGCGGGGGAACCACAGATACGCAGTATTTT	CASSLMSGGTTDTQYF
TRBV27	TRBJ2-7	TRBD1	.	TGTGCCAGCAGCCGACGCCCCGGGACAGGGGGCTCCTACGAGCAGTACTTC	CASSRRPGTGGSYEQYF
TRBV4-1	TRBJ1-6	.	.	TGCGCCAGCAGCCAGGCCGGGACCGGGGGTTATTCACCCCTCCACTTT	CASSQAGTGGYSPLHF
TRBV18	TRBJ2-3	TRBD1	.	TGTGCCAGCTCACCACGGGGACAGGGTACAGATACGCAGTATTTT	CASSPRGQGTDTQYF
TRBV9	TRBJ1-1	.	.	TGTGCCAGCAGCGCCCAGACAGGGAACACTGAAGCTTTCTTT	CASSAQTGNTEAFF
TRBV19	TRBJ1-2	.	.	TGTGCCAGTAGCGCCAGGGCTCATGGCTACACCTTC	CASSARAHGYTF
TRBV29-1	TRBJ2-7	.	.	TGCAGCGTTGAGTCAGATGGCTACGAGCAGTACTTC	CSVESDGYEQYF
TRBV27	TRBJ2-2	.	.	TGTGCCAGCAGTGAGGTCAGGGAAAAGACCGGGGAGCTGTTTTTT	CASSEVREKTGELFF
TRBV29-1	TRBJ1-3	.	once	TGCAGCGTTGAAGACGAGGGATCAGGTGGAAACACCATATATTTT	CSVEDEGSGGNTIYF
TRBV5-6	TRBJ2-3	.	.	TGTGCCAGCAGCTTGGGAGGATTCGGCAAAGATACGCAGTATTTT	CASSLGGFGKDTQYF
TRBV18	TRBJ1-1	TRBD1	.	TGTGCCAGCTCACCACGGGGAACAGGGGGCACTGAAGCTTTCTTT	CASSPRGTGGTEAFF
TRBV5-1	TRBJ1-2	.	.	TGCGCCAGCAGCTTGTTAGAGAACTATGGCTACACCTTC	CASSLLENYGYTF
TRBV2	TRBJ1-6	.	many	TGTGCCAGCACCCCCTGGGAGGATTCACCCCTCCACTTT	CASTPWEDSPLHF
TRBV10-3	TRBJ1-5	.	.	TGTGCCATCAGCGGACGGGGAGATCAGCCCCAGCATTTT	CAISGRGDQPQHF
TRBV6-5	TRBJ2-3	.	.	TGTGCCAGCAGTTACCGCCCCCACTTACCGGCAGATACGCAGTATTTT	CASSYRPHLPADTQYF
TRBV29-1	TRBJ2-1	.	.	TGCAGCGTTGAAGCGGACAGCTACAATGAGCAGTTCTTC	CSVEADSYNEQFF
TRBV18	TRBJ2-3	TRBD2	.	TGTGCCAGCTCACCACTAGCTAGCGGGGGCTACACCGATACGCAGTATTTT	CASSPLASGGYTDTQYF
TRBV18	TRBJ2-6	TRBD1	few	TGTGCCAGCTCACAAACAGGGGCTGGGGCCAACGTCCTGACTTTC	CASSQTGAGANVLTF
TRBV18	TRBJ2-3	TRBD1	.	TGTGCCAGCTCACCACTGGGGACAGGGTCGGCAGATACGCAGTATTTT	CASSPLGTGSADTQYF
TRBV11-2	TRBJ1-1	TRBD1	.	TGTGCCAGCAGCTTAGGACAGGGGGCGCAGGCTTTCTTT	CASSLGQGAQAFF
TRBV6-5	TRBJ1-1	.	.	TGTGCCAGCAGCCCTTCGGGATGGTGGGCTTTCTTT	CASSPSGWWAFF
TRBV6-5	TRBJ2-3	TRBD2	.	TGTGCCAGCAGTTTCCCTAGCGGGAGGAATATAGATACGCAGTATTTT	CASSFPSGRNIDTQYF
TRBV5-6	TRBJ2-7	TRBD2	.	TGTGCCAGCAGCCCTAAACCCGGACTAGCGAGAAGTGCCTACGAGCAGTACTTC	CASSPKPGLARSAYEQYF
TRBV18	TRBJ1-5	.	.	TGTGCCAGCTCTCCGCTGACAGGCAATCAGCCCCAGCATTTT	CASSPLTGNQPQHF